These T cell receptor beta chains were read from a single sample in a study of T cell responses to AZD1222 COVID-19 vaccine. Repertoires were generated with immunoSEQ multiplex PCR, while TCRdb's copy carries only in-frame clones and drops some. Of 95,000 to 150,000 clones in the sample, 70% to 90% were seen once. Source: peripheral blood, taken on day 0 of AZD1222 vaccination. The receptors originated from an adult in good health. The CDR3 runs from the conserved cysteine through the conserved F or W. A D gene is named only where the DNA matches it firmly. Expanded clones are given a class, and other clones once, few, many or no size at all.

clone_size	v_call	d_call	j_call	cdr3_nt	cdr3_aa
.	TRBV18	.	TRBJ2-1	TGTGCCAGCTCACCAGGACCCGGGCAGTTCTTC	CASSPGPGQFF
.	TRBV5-1	TRBD1	TRBJ1-4	TGCGCCAGCAGCGAACCCAATAAACGACAGGGGTCGGGGCGTGCTAATGAAAAACTGTTTTTT	CASSEPNKRQGSGRANEKLFF
once	TRBV5-4	TRBD1	TRBJ2-7	TGTGCCAGCAGCTTGGGACAGGGTGGCTCCTACGAGCAGTACTTC	CASSLGQGGSYEQYF
.	TRBV19	.	TRBJ2-7	TGTGCCAGTAGTATAGATCTGGGAATCGCCTACGAGCAGTACTTC	CASSIDLGIAYEQYF
.	TRBV29-1	TRBD1	TRBJ1-4	TGCAGCGCCGAGGTTGGGACAGCTCCGGAAAAACTGTTTTTT	CSAEVGTAPEKLFF
.	TRBV6-1	TRBD1	TRBJ1-2	TGTGCCAGCAGTGCCCTTGTGGGACAGGGGTTTTATGGCTACACCTTC	CASSALVGQGFYGYTF
.	TRBV3-1/TRBV3-2	.	TRBJ1-2	TGTGCCAGCAGTCGACAGTCCTATGGCTATACCTTC	CASSRQSYGYTF
.	TRBV6-5	.	TRBJ1-1	TGTGCCACCCACCCCGAGGGCACTGAAGCTTTCTTT	CATHPEGTEAFF
.	TRBV2	.	TRBJ1-2	TGTGCCAGCAGTGATCGCCGGGACACCTATGGCTACACCTTC	CASSDRRDTYGYTF
.	TRBV19	.	TRBJ2-5	TGTGCCAGTAGTATTCCGAACCGTGGAGCGACCCAGTACTTC	CASSIPNRGATQYF
.	TRBV5-1	.	TRBJ1-3	TGCGCCAGCAGCTTAGCTGGAAACACCATATATTTT	CASSLAGNTIYF
.	TRBV2	.	TRBJ2-3	TGTGCCAGCAGTTCCTCCGGGGGCACAGATACGCAGTATTTT	CASSSSGGTDTQYF
once	TRBV2	.	TRBJ2-5	TGTGCCAGCAGTGACAGGGAAGAGACCCAGTACTTC	CASSDREETQYF
.	TRBV24-1	.	TRBJ2-3	TGTGCCACCAGCTTCACAGATACGCAGTATTTT	CATSFTDTQYF
once	TRBV9	TRBD2	TRBJ2-1	TGTGCCAGCAGCCCCCGGGTAGCGGGTGATTCCCTCAATGAGCAGTTCTTC	CASSPRVAGDSLNEQFF
once	TRBV5-1	TRBD2	TRBJ2-7	TGCGCCAGCAGCCCCGCGGGGCTAGCGGGAGAAGAGCAGTACTTC	CASSPAGLAGEEQYF
.	TRBV30	TRBD2	TRBJ2-1	TGTGCCTGGAGTCCGCCTAGCGGGAGTTGGGGCAATGAGCAGTTCTTC	CAWSPPSGSWGNEQFF
.	TRBV19	TRBD1	TRBJ2-4	TGTGCCAGTAGTATAGGCCGGACAGGGTGGTTGGACAAAAACATTCAGTACTTC	CASSIGRTGWLDKNIQYF
.	TRBV11-2	.	TRBJ2-7	TGTGCCAGCAGCTTAGAATACAGGTCAACCTACGAGCAGTACTTC	CASSLEYRSTYEQYF
.	TRBV7-9	.	TRBJ2-7	TGTGCCAGCAGCTTAGATTTAGGGGTCTACGAGCAGTACTTC	CASSLDLGVYEQYF
.	TRBV7-6	.	TRBJ2-7	TGTGCCAGCAGCCCTGGGGGCTACGAGCAGTACTTC	CASSPGGYEQYF
.	TRBV5-1	TRBD1	TRBJ2-1	TGCGCCAGCAGCTTCAGCGGGACAGGGGGAACTGAGCAGTTCTTC	CASSFSGTGGTEQFF
.	TRBV28	TRBD1	TRBJ1-6	TGTGCCAGCAGTTCGGGACAGGACCATTCACCCCTCCACTTT	CASSSGQDHSPLHF
.	TRBV3-1/TRBV3-2	TRBD1	TRBJ1-5	TGTGCCAGCAGTTCAGACAGGGGGCTTTCTCAGCCCCAGCATTTT	CASSSDRGLSQPQHF
.	TRBV28	.	TRBJ2-7	TGTGCCAGCAGACAAGTCGTCCCTTTCTACGAGCAGTACTTC	CASRQVVPFYEQYF
.	TRBV7-3	TRBD2	TRBJ2-2	TGTGCCAGCAGCCCCTACCCCGGGACTAGCGGGAACACCGGGGAGCTGTTTTTT	CASSPYPGTSGNTGELFF
.	TRBV6-5	.	TRBJ2-1	TGTGCCAGCAGTTTGCCGGGAGAGCTGCTCAATGAGCAGTTCTTC	CASSLPGELLNEQFF
.	TRBV18	.	TRBJ1-2	TGTGCCAGCTCACCCGACAAAGCTGGAGGCTACACCTTC	CASSPDKAGGYTF
few	TRBV28	.	TRBJ1-5	TGTGCCAGCAGTTTACGGGGTTTCAATCAGCCCCAGCATTTT	CASSLRGFNQPQHF
.	TRBV28	.	TRBJ2-2	TGTGCCAGCAGCCTCCGACGGGCCGGGGAGCTGTTTTTT	CASSLRRAGELFF
.	TRBV19	.	TRBJ2-1	TGTGCCAGTAGTATAGAACGAGCGTGGGGAGAGGTCAACAATGAGCAGTTCTTC	CASSIERAWGEVNNEQFF
.	TRBV30	TRBD1	TRBJ1-2	TGTGCCTGGAGTGTAGACAGGGTTTACTATGGCTACACCTTC	CAWSVDRVYYGYTF
.	TRBV6-4	.	TRBJ2-3	TGTGCCAGCAGTATTAGCGGATACACAGATACGCAGTATTTT	CASSISGYTDTQYF
.	TRBV5-8	.	TRBJ2-3	TGTGCCAGCAGCTCATCTGGACAGAGCACAGATACGCAGTATTTT	CASSSSGQSTDTQYF
once	TRBV9	TRBD1	TRBJ2-1	TGTGCCAGCAGCCTGGGACAGCACTACAATGAGCAGTTCTTC	CASSLGQHYNEQFF
.	TRBV7-9	TRBD1	TRBJ2-7	TGTGCCAGCAGCCAGGGACAGGGGAGCTCCTACGAGCAGTACTTC	CASSQGQGSSYEQYF
.	TRBV11-2	TRBD2	TRBJ2-1	TGTGCCAGCAGCTCACATCTAGCGGGGGGGTGGTATGAGCAGTTCTTC	CASSSHLAGGWYEQFF
.	TRBV24-1	TRBD1	TRBJ1-5	TGTGCCACCATCGGACAGGGGGGCGGCCAGCCCCAGCATTTT	CATIGQGGGQPQHF
.	TRBV18	.	TRBJ2-7	TGTGCCAGCTCACCCTTCGGGGGGCCCCTATACGAGCAGTACTTC	CASSPFGGPLYEQYF
.	TRBV6-5	.	TRBJ1-2	TGTGCCAGCAGCCTTCTGGGGAACTATGGCTACACCTTC	CASSLLGNYGYTF
.	TRBV6-5	TRBD1	TRBJ2-5	TGTGCCAGCAGTTACCGACAGGGGGAGGTCGAGACCCAGTACTTC	CASSYRQGEVETQYF
.	TRBV7-3	.	TRBJ1-3	TGTGCCAGCAGCTTGCTGGGAGTGGGAGGAAACACCATATATTTT	CASSLLGVGGNTIYF